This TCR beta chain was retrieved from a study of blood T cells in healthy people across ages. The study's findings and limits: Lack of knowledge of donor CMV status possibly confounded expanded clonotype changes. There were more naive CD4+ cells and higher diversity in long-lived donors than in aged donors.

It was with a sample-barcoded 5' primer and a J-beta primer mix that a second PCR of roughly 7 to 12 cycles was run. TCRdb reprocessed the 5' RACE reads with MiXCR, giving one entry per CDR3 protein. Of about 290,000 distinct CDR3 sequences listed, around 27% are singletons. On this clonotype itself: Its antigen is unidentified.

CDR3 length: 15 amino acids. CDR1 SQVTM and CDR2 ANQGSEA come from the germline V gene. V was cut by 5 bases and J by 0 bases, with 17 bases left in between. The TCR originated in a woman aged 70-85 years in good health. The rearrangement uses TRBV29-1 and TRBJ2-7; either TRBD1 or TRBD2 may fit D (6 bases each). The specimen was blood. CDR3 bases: TGCAGCGTTCGGGAGCCCAGGGGTAACTCCTACGAGCAGTACTTC. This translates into CSVREPRGNSYEQYF.